These 25 T cell receptor beta chains share one sample of origin, sequenced in a study of T cell changes during pregnancy in multiple sclerosis. This table comes from immunoSEQ multiplex PCR, and its TCRdb copy is limited to in-frame clones, with some not included. The sample yields 90,000 or so clones, 91% seen once. Sequenced material: peripheral blood, taken in the first trimester of pregnancy. The receptors originated from a female donor in good health, enrolled as a control in a pregnancy study.

The J gene is TRBJ1-6, the V gene TRBV4-2; D is undetermined. Trimming shortened V by 0 bases and J by 8 bases, and 14 bases separated the two germline ends. The CDR3 extends over 16 amino acids. CDR1 and CDR2 from the germline V gene are LGHNA and YNFKEQ. CDR3: CASSQEMQKNYSPLHF. For the CDR3, the DNA is TGTGCCAGCAGCCAAGAGATGCAGAAGAATTATTCACCCCTCCACTTT.

In this sample, this clone turned up a few times. As DNA, the CDR3 is TGCGCCAGCAGCCAAGAAACAGGGGATGAAGCTTTCTTT. Translated: CASSQETGDEAFF. This chain connects TRBV4-3 to TRBJ1-1, with 7 bases aligning to TRBD1. The germline CDR1 and CDR2 sequences are LGHNA and YSLEER. Germline trimming cut 0 bases from V and 7 bases from J; bases unmatched to any gene: 2. CDR3 length equals 13 residues.

This clone has only one observation. The rearrangement joins TRBV4-1 to TRBJ2-3; D unclear. Trimming shortened V by 0 bases and J by 2 bases, and 15 bases separated the two germline ends. CDR3 length equals 17 residues. Germline V gene sequence: CDR1 MGHRA, CDR2 YSYEKL. The CDR3 region is CASSQDPPSSPTDTQYF. CDR3 in DNA: TGCGCCAGCAGCCAAGATCCCCCTAGTTCGCCCACAGATACGCAGTATTTT.

This chain connects TRBV7-2 to TRBJ2-3; perhaps TRBD2 as D (5 bases). Germline CDR1 and CDR2: SGHTA and FQGNSA. The CDR3 is 15 residues long. Trimming shortened V by 1 base and J by 8 bases, and 16 bases separated the two germline ends. CDR3 DNA sequence: TGTGCCAGCAGCTTAGTCACGGCTAGCAAAGGTACGCAGTATTTT. This sequence encodes CASSLVTASKGTQYF.

V usage is TRBV20-1 and J usage is TRBJ2-7; possibly TRBD2 for D (5 bases). This CDR3 spans 11 amino acids. The germline CDR1 and CDR2 sequences are DFQATT and SNEGSKA (reference sequence). V was shortened by 3 bases and J by 5 bases, with 8 bases between the two germline ends. The CDR3 DNA follows: TGCAGTGCTAGTCCGAGGGACGAGCAGTACTTC. This codes for CSASPRDEQYF.

The rearrangement joins TRBV7-8 to TRBJ2-1; TRBD2 aligns across 7 bases. Germline V gives CDR1 SGHVS, CDR2 FQNEAQ. Unmatched junction bases numbered 7, after V lost 6 bases and J lost 2 bases. The CDR3 is 15 amino acids. CDR3 nucleotides: TGTGCCAGCAGTGTCCGCAGCGGGGCCTACAATGAGCAGTTCTTC. This encodes CASSVRSGAYNEQFF.

The chain links TRBV19 to TRBJ1-5; D is unresolved. Trimming removed 5 bases at V and 3 bases at J, with 8 bases between. This CDR3 is built from 13 residues. From germline, CDR1 is LNHDA and CDR2 SQIVND (reference sequence). The CDR3 spells CASSPPFNQPQHF. The DNA of the CDR3 is TGTGCCAGTAGTCCTCCCTTCAATCAGCCCCAGCATTTT.

The chain carries TRBV4-3 and TRBJ2-2, with TRBD1 as a possible D gene (6 bases). CDR1 is LGHNA and CDR2 is YSLEER in the germline V gene. Trimming took off 0 bases at V and 0 bases at J, with 11 bases between the two ends. The CDR3 is made up of 17 amino acids. The CDR3 loop reads CASSQEGATTNTGELFF. The DNA for the CDR3 is TGCGCCAGCAGCCAAGAGGGGGCTACTACGAACACCGGGGAGCTGTTTTTT.

A few counts support this clone. The V and J genes are TRBV4-2 and TRBJ1-3; D possibly corresponds to TRBD1 (5 bases). CDR1 is LGHNA and CDR2 is YNFKEQ in the germline V gene. The CDR3 extends over 12 amino acids. The V and J ends lost 1 base and 7 bases respectively, with 5 bases between them. The CDR3 DNA reads TGTGCCAGCAGCCAAGCAGGGAACACCATATATTTT. It encodes CASSQAGNTIYF.

This clone was seen once. The genes are TRBV7-9 and TRBJ1-4; D call uncertain. This CDR3 is built from 17 residues. The V end was cut by 2 bases, the J end by 8 bases, with 21 bases between. Germline-derived CDR1 and CDR2 are SEHNR and FQNEAQ (reference sequence). Here the CDR3 reads CASSLSPVAGPPEKLFF. Written as DNA, the CDR3 is TGTGCCAGCAGCTTATCCCCGGTGGCGGGCCCCCCGGAAAAACTGTTTTTT.

This rearrangement joins TRBV7-2 to TRBJ1-3; D gene ambiguous. The CDR3 loop spans 16 amino acids. The germline CDR1 and CDR2 sequences are SGHTA and FQGNSA. V lost 5 bases and J 0 bases, leaving 14 bases between the germline ends. In nucleotides, the CDR3 is TGTGCCAGCAGCCCCGTGTGGGCTGGCTCTGGAAACACCATATATTTT. Encoded protein: CASSPVWAGSGNTIYF.

This sequence joins TRBV7-8 and TRBJ1-2; a possible D gene is TRBD1 (5 bases). V was trimmed by 0 bases and J by 6 bases, leaving 8 bases between them. Germline values: CDR1 SGHVS, CDR2 FQNEAQ. The CDR3 is 13 amino acids. The CDR3 DNA reads as TGTGCCAGCAGCTTAGCGCTAGGGGATGGCTACACCTTC. Protein: CASSLALGDGYTF.

The chain employs TRBV5-1 and TRBJ1-1; 7 bases map to TRBD1. Germline V CDR1 and CDR2: SGHRS, YFSETQ. The CDR3 is made up of 13 amino acids. The J segment lost 1 base and the V segment lost 5 bases, leaving 2 bases of the junction unmatched. CDR3 in amino acids: CASSRTGNTEAFF. The CDR3 DNA is TGCGCCAGCAGTAGGACAGGGAACACTGAAGCTTTCTTT.

J is TRBJ1-5 and V is TRBV18; TRBD1 might be the D (5 bases). CDR1 and CDR2 from the germline V gene are KGHSH and LQKENI. The V end was cut by 5 bases, the J end by 0 bases, with 8 bases between. This CDR3 has 14 amino acids. CDR3: CASSGADSNQPQHF. In nucleotides, the CDR3 is TGTGCCAGCTCAGGGGCAGATAGCAATCAGCCCCAGCATTTT.

The chain is built from TRBV28 and TRBJ1-5; D not certain. The CDR3 totals 14 residues. Germline V CDR1 and CDR2: MDHEN, SYDVKM. Trimming shortened V by 6 bases and J by 4 bases, and 13 bases separated the two germline ends. In nucleotides, the CDR3 is TGTGCCAGCAGAATTCTGACGGGGAATCAGCCCCAGCATTTT. It specifies CASRILTGNQPQHF.

The rearrangement links TRBV7-2 to TRBJ2-3, with D possibly being TRBD1 (6 bases). CDR1 and CDR2 (germline): SGHTA, FQGNSA. The length of the CDR3 is 12 residues. Trimming took 5 bases from V and 9 from J, leaving 12 bases between them. CDR3 loop: CASSLQGWTQYF. The DNA for the CDR3 is TGTGCCAGCAGCCTTCAGGGGTGGACGCAGTATTTT.

The J gene is TRBJ2-1, the V gene TRBV4-3; TRBD2 is a possible D gene (5 bases). The CDR3 contains 15 residues. V dropped 0 bases and J dropped 11 bases, with 17 bases sitting between them. The germline gives CDR1 LGHNA, CDR2 YSLEER. DNA for the CDR3: TGCGCCAGCAGCCAAGACGCCCAAGACCGGGATAAGCAGTTCTTC. This codes for CASSQDAQDRDKQFF.

The rearrangement joins TRBV6-5 to TRBJ1-6; D not certain. V was pared by 6 bases and J by 10 bases, with 19 bases between. CDR3 size: 15 residues. Germline CDR1 reads MNHEY; CDR2 reads SVGAGI. The CDR3 spells CASRTDSVIGSPLHF. The CDR3 DNA reads as TGTGCCAGCAGGACGGACTCGGTAATAGGGTCACCCCTCCACTTT.

This clone appeared once. The gene calls are TRBV7-2 and TRBJ1-2, with D unclear. V gave up 2 bases and J gave up 1 base, with 5 bases separating them. The CDR3 has 13 amino acids. CDR1 SGHTA and CDR2 FQGNSA come from the germline V gene. In DNA, the CDR3 is TGTGCCAGCAGCTTACAGGTTAACTATGGCTACACCTTC. It yields the protein CASSLQVNYGYTF. Full variable domain (remainder filled in from reference TRBV7-2 and TRBJ1-2): GAGVSQSPSNKVTEKGKDVELRCDPISGHTALYWYRQSLGQGLEFLIYFQGNSAPDKSGLPSDRFSAERTGGSVSTLTIQRTQQEDSAVYLCASSLQVNYGYTFGSGTRLTVV.

The chain has TRBV4-2 and TRBJ1-1; D might be TRBD1 (5 bases). Trimming removed 4 bases at V and 0 bases at J, with 12 bases between. The CDR3 is 15 amino acids. Germline V CDR1 and CDR2: LGHNA, YNFKEQ. CDR3 sequence: CASSPRQTMNTEAFF. Written as DNA, the CDR3 is TGTGCCAGCAGCCCTCGACAGACAATGAACACTGAAGCTTTCTTT.

The V gene is TRBV19, the J gene TRBJ2-3, with D tentatively TRBD2 (5 bases). Germline V gene lookup returns CDR1 LNHDA and CDR2 SQIVND (reference sequence). V was clipped by 5 bases and J by 0 bases, with 18 bases between them. The CDR3 totals 17 residues. The CDR3 loop reads CASSPRERSSSTDTQYF. The CDR3 DNA sequence: TGTGCCAGTAGTCCCCGGGAAAGGAGCTCGAGCACAGATACGCAGTATTTT.

This sequence joins TRBV7-3 and TRBJ2-3; D might be TRBD2 (6 bases). Trimming took off 3 bases at V and 1 base at J, with 8 bases between the two ends. The CDR3 is made up of 14 amino acids. Germline lookup yields CDR1 SGHTA and CDR2 FQGTGA. The CDR3 DNA is TGTGCCAGCAGCTTTGGCGGGGGCACAGATACGCAGTATTTT. Translating gives CASSFGGGTDTQYF.

This clone appeared once. The chain couples TRBV19 to TRBJ2-2; 10 bases are a match to TRBD2. The CDR3 is 17 amino acids. Germline CDR1 and CDR2: LNHDA and SQIVND (reference sequence). The junction had 8 bases not matched to a gene; V was cut back by 3 bases and J by 4 bases. The CDR3 spells CASSMLAGVTTTGELFF. In DNA form, the CDR3 reads TGTGCCAGTAGTATGCTAGCGGGGGTGACAACCACCGGGGAGCTGTTTTTT.

V is TRBV10-3 and J is TRBJ1-2; TRBD1 matches at 12 bases. Germline V gene data show CDR1 as ENHRY and CDR2 as SYGVKD. There are 14 residues in the CDR3. Trimming took 8 bases from V and 3 from J; bases not matched to a gene: 4. CDR3 sequence: CAIQGTGGDYGYTF. Written as DNA, the CDR3 is TGTGCCATCCAAGGGACAGGGGGCGACTATGGCTACACCTTC.

The chain is built from TRBV7-9 and TRBJ1-2, with D unresolved. V was trimmed by 1 base and J by 8 bases, leaving 5 bases between them. The CDR3 totals 11 residues. CDR1 and CDR2 (germline): SEHNR, FQNEAQ (reference sequence). The CDR3 DNA reads as TGTGCCAGCAGCTTAGTGGGCGGCTACACCTTC. Amino acids: CASSLVGGYTF.